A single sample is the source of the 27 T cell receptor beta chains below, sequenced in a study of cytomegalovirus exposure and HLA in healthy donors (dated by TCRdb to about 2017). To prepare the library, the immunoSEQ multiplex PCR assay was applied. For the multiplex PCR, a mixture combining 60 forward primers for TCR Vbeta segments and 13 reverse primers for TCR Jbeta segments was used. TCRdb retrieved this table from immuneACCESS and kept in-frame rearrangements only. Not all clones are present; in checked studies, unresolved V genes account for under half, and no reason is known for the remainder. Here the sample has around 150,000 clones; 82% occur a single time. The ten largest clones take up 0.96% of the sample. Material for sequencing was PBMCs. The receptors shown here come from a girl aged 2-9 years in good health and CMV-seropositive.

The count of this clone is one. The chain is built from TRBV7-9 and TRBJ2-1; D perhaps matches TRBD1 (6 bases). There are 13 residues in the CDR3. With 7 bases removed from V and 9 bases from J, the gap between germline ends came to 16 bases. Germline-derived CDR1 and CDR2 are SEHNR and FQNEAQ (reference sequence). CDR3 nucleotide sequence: TGTGCCAGCACGCCGGACAGCAACCTTGAGCAGTTCTTC. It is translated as CASTPDSNLEQFF.

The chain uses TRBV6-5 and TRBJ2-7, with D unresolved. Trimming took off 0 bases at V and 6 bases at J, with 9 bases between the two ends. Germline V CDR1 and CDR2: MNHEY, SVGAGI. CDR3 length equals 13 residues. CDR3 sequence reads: CASSYSRVSEQYF. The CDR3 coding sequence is TGTGCCAGCAGTTACTCCCGGGTCTCCGAGCAGTACTTC.

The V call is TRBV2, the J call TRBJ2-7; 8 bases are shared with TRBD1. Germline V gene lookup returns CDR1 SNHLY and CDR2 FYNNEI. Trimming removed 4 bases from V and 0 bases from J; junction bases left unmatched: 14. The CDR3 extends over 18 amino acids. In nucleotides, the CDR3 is TGTGCCAGCAGTGCGTGGGGTAGCGGACAGGGTAACTCCTACGAGCAGTACTTC. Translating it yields CASSAWGSGQGNSYEQYF.

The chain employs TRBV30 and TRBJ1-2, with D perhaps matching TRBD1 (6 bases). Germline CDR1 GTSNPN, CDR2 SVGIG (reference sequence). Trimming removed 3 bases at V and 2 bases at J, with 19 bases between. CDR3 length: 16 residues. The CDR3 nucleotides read TGTGCCTGGAGGAGGAAGGGGCAGGGGATCAACTATGGCTACACCTTC. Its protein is CAWRRKGQGINYGYTF.

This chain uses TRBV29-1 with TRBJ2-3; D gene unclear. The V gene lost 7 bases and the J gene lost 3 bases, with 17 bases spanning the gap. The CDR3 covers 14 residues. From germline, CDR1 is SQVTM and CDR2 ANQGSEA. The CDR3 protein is CSASRLYKTDTQYF. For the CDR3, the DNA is TGCAGCGCTTCACGCCTCTATAAGACAGATACGCAGTATTTT.

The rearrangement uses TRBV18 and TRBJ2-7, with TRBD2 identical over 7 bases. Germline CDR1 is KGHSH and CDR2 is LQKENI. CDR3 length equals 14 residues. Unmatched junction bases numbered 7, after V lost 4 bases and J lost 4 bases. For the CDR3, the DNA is TGTGCCAGCTCACTGAGCGGGAATGGGTACGAGCAGTACTTC. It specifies CASSLSGNGYEQYF.

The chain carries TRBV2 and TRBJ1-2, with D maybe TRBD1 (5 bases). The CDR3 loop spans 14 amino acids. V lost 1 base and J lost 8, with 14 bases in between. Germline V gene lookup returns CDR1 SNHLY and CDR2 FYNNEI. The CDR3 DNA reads TGTGCCAGCAGTGAAGGGCGGGGGGGTGAAGGCTACACCTTC. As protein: CASSEGRGGEGYTF.

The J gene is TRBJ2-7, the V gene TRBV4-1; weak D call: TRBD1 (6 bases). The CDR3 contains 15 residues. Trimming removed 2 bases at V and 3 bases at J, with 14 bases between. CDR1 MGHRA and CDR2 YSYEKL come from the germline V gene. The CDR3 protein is CASSQLGNRVYEQYF. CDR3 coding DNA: TGCGCCAGCAGCCAATTGGGGAACAGGGTCTACGAGCAGTACTTC.

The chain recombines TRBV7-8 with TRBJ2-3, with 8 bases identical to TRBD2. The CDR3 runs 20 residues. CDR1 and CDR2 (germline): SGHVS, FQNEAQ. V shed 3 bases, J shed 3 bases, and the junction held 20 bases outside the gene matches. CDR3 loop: CASSLRSPFSFERETDTQYF. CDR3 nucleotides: TGTGCCAGCAGCTTGAGGAGCCCATTCAGCTTCGAGCGGGAGACAGATACGCAGTATTTT.

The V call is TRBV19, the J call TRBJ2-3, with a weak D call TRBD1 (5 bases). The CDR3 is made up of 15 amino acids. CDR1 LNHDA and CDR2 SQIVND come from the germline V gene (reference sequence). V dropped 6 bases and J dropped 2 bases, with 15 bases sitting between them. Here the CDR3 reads CASRRNRYSTDTQYF. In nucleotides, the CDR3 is TGTGCCAGTAGACGGAACAGGTATTCCACAGATACGCAGTATTTT.

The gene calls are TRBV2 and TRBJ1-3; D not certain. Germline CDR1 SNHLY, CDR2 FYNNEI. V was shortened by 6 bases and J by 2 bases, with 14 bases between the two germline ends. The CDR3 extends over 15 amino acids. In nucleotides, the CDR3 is TGTGCCAGCAGCGATCTGACTCAAGCTGGAAACACCATATATTTT. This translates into CASSDLTQAGNTIYF.

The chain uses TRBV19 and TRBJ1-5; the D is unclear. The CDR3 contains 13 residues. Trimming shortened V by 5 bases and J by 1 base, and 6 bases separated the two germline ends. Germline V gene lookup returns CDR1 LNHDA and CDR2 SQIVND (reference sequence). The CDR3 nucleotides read TGTGCCAGTAGTTGGGAGAGCAATCAGCCCCAGCATTTT. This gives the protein CASSWESNQPQHF.

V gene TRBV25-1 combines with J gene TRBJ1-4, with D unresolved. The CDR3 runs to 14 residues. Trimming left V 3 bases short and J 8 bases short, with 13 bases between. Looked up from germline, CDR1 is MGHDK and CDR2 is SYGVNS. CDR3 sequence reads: CASSERRGEEKLFF. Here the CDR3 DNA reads TGTGCCAGCAGTGAGCGTCGTGGTGAGGAAAAACTGTTTTTT.

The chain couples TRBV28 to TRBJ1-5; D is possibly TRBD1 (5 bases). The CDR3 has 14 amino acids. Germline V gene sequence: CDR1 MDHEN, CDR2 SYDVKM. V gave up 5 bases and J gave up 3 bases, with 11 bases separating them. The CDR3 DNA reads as TGTGCCAGCAGTGTCGACAGTGTCAATCAGCCCCAGCATTTT. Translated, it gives CASSVDSVNQPQHF. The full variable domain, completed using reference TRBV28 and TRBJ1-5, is DVKVTQSSRYLVKRTGEKVFLECVQDMDHENMFWYRQDPGLGLRLIYFSYDVKMKEKGDIPEGYSVSREKKERFSLILESASTNQTSMYLCASSVDSVNQPQHFGDGTRLSIL.

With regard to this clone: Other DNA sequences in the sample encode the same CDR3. The CDR3 region has the DNA TGTGCCAGCAGTGACTCTAGCGGGAGTTACAATGAGCAGTTCTTC. Protein: CASSDSSGSYNEQFF. The rearrangement joins TRBV6-4 to TRBJ2-1; 9 bases align to TRBD2. Germline trimming cut 0 bases from V and 4 bases from J; bases unmatched to any gene: 1. The V gene's germline CDR1 is MRHNA and CDR2 SNTAGT. This CDR3 is 15 amino acids long.

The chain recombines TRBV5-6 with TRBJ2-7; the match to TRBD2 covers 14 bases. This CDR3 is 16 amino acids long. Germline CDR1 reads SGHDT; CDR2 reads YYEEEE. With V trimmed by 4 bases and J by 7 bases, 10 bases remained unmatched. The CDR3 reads CASSLTTGLAGDEQYF. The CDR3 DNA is TGTGCCAGCAGCCTAACAACGGGACTAGCGGGAGATGAGCAGTACTTC. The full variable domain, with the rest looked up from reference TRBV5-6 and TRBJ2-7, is DAGVTQSPTHLIKTRGQQVTLRCSPKSGHDTVSWYQQALGQGPQFIFQYYEEEERQRGNFPDRFSGHQFPNYSSELNVNALLLGDSALYLCASSLTTGLAGDEQYFGPGTRLTVT.

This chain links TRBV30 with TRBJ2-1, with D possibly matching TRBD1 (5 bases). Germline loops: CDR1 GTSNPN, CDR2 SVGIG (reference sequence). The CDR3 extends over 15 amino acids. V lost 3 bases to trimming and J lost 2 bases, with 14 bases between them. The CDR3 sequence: CAWRPTANAYNEQFF. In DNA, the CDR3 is TGTGCCTGGAGACCGACAGCTAATGCCTACAATGAGCAGTTCTTC.

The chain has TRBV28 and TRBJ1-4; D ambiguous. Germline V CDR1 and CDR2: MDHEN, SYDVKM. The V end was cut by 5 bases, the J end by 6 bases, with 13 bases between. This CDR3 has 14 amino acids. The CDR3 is CASSLTGMDEKLFF. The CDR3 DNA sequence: TGTGCCAGCAGTCTGACCGGGATGGATGAAAAACTGTTTTTT.

The CDR3 reads CSVGNRLRTDTQYF. CDR3 bases: TGCAGCGTTGGAAACAGGCTGAGGACAGATACGCAGTATTTT. J is TRBJ2-3 and V is TRBV29-1; the D gene is possibly TRBD1 (5 bases). The V end lost 4 bases, the J end lost 3 bases, and 14 bases lay between the germline ends. The CDR3 consists of 14 residues. Germline CDR1 reads SQVTM; CDR2 reads ANQGSEA.

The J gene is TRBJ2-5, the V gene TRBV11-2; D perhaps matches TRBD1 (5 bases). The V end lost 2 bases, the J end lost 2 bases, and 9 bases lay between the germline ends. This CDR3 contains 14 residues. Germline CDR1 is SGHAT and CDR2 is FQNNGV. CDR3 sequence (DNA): TGTGCCAGCAGCTTATGGGGCCTACAAGAGACCCAGTACTTC. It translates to CASSLWGLQETQYF.

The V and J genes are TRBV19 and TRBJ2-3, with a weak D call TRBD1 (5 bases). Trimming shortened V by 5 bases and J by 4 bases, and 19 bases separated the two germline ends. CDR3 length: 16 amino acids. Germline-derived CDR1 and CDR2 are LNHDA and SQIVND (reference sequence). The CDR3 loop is CASSHRTGTHADTQYF. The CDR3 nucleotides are TGTGCCAGTAGTCACCGAACAGGAACCCATGCAGATACGCAGTATTTT.

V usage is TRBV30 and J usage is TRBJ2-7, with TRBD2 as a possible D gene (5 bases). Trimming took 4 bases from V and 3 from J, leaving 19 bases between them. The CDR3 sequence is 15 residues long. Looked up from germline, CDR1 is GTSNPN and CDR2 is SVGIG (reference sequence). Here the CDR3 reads CAWTGHGEKGYEQYF. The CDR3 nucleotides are TGTGCCTGGACTGGCCACGGGGAAAAAGGCTACGAGCAGTACTTC.

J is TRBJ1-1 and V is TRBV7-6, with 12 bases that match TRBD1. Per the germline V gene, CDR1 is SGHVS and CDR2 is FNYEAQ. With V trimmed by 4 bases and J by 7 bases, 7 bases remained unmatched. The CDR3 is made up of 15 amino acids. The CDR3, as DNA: TGTGCCAGCAGCTCCGGGACAGGGGGCGTGGGTGAAGCTTTCTTT. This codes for CASSSGTGGVGEAFF.

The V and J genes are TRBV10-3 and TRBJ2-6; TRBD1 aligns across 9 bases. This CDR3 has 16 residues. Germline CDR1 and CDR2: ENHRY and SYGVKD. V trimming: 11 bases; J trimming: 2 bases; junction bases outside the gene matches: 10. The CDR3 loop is CAVSSGQGAGANVLTF. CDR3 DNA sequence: TGTGCCGTCTCTTCGGGACAGGGTGCTGGGGCCAACGTCCTGACTTTC.

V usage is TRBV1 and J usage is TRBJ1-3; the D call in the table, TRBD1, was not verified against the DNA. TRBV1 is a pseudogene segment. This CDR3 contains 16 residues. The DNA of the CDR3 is TGCACCAGCAGCCAATGCATAGACAGGGATGGAAACACCATATATTTT. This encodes CTSSQCIDRDGNTIYF.

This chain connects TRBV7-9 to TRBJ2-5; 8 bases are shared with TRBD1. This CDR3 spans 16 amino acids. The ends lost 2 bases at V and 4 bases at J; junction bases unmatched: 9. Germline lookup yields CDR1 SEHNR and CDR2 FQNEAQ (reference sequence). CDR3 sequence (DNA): TGTGCCAGCAGCTTACTCGGACAGGGCGTGGTAGAGACCCAGTACTTC. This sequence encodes CASSLLGQGVVETQYF. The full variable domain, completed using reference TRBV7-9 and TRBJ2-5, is DTGVSQNPRHKITKRGQNVTFRCDPISEHNRLYWYRQTLGQGPEFLTYFQNEAQLEKSRLLSDRFSAERPKGSFSTLEIQRTEQGDSAMYLCASSLLGQGVVETQYFGPGTRLLVL.

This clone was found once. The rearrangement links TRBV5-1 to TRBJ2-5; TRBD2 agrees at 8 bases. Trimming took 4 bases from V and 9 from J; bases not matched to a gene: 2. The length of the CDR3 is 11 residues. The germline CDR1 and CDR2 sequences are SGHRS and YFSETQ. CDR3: CASSPGGAQYF. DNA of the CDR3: TGCGCCAGCAGCCCGGGGGGGGCCCAGTACTTC.